Listed here are 13 T cell receptor beta chains from one sample, sequenced in a study of T cells in Graves' hyperthyroidism and ophthalmopathy. Amplification of TCR beta CDR3 regions was performed using RNA transcripts as template. During a first-round RT-PCR of the TCR CDR3, the HTBI primer set was used. In TCRdb, the multiplex PCR reads were re-called with MiXCR into one record per CDR3 protein. The sample contains some 360,000 distinct CDR3 sequences, over 15% of which appear only once. The sample comprised blood. The origin of the receptors is a middle-aged woman with Graves' ophthalmopathy.

This clonotype was picked up many times. V gene TRBV10-3 combines with J gene TRBJ2-7; the D is unclear. The CDR3 consists of 13 residues. V was pared by 4 bases and J by 1 base, with 8 bases between. Looked up from germline, CDR1 is ENHRY and CDR2 is SYGVKD. CDR3 DNA: TGTGCCATCAGTGCTTCGGCGTCCTACGAGCAGTACTTC. It codes for CAISASASYEQYF.

V usage is TRBV6-1 and J usage is TRBJ2-5, with D tentatively TRBD1 (5 bases). In germline, CDR1 is MNHNS, CDR2 SASEGT. V lost 6 bases to trimming and J lost 4 bases, with 12 bases between them. The CDR3 contains 13 residues. The CDR3: CASSAREGETQYF. CDR3 nucleotides: TGTGCCAGCAGCGCCAGGGAAGGAGAGACCCAGTACTTC.

This clonotype was observed at least ten times. This chain connects TRBV4-1 to TRBJ2-4; D uncertain. From germline, CDR1 is MGHRA and CDR2 YSYEKL. The V gene lost 4 bases and the J gene lost 6 bases, with 16 bases spanning the gap. This CDR3 has 15 residues. Here the CDR3 reads CASSPFHGLGNIQYF. CDR3 coding DNA: TGCGCCAGCAGCCCGTTTCATGGGCTTGGAAACATTCAGTACTTC.

This clonotype was recorded many times. The chain uses TRBV20-1 and TRBJ2-5; 8 bases align to TRBD1. The trim removed 4 bases at V and 5 bases at J, leaving 9 bases unmatched. Germline loops: CDR1 DFQATT, CDR2 SNEGSKA (reference sequence). This CDR3 contains 14 residues. The CDR3 DNA reads as TGCAGTGCTACCGACTCGACAGGGGAGGAGACCCAGTACTTC. This sequence encodes CSATDSTGEETQYF.

As concerns this clonotype: It may be a read error: a sequence one base away is much more abundant. Likely a read error: the CDR3 ends without its conserved phenylalanine or tryptophan. V gene TRBV6-2 or TRBV6-3 combines with J gene TRBJ2-1; 10 bases match TRBD2. CDR1 MNHEY and CDR2 SVGEGT come from the germline V gene. The CDR3 length is 14 residues. The V and J ends lost 4 bases and 5 bases, in that order; junction bases with no gene match: 2. The CDR3 is CASSSLAGNNEQFS. The CDR3 bases are TGTGCCAGCAGTTCACTAGCGGGAAACAATGAGCAGTTCTCC.

This clonotype occurred many times. This rearrangement joins TRBV2 to TRBJ1-5; no firm D call. Germline values: CDR1 SNHLY, CDR2 FYNNEI. Trimming removed 6 bases from V and 6 bases from J, with 12 bases in between. This CDR3 is built from 13 residues. The DNA of the CDR3 is TGTGCCAGCAGCAGCCAAAAGCGTCAGCCCCAGCATTTT. This encodes CASSSQKRQPQHF.

The chain carries TRBV6-2 or TRBV6-3 and TRBJ1-5; TRBD1 aligns across 7 bases. Germline trimming cut 6 bases from V and 6 bases from J; bases unmatched to any gene: 8. Germline lookup yields CDR1 MNHEY and CDR2 SVGEGT. The CDR3 is 14 residues long. CDR3 residues: CASRRDRETQPQHF. The CDR3 DNA reads TGTGCCAGCAGACGCGACAGGGAAACTCAGCCCCAGCATTTT.

This clonotype came up many times. Its ends do not fully match the called genes, so a read error is possible. V and J are TRBV4-1 and TRBJ2-7; maybe TRBD1 (5 bases). This CDR3 comprises 14 residues. Germline CDR1 is MGHRA and CDR2 is YSYEKL. The chain's CDR3 is CASSQVGATYEQYF. The CDR3 region has the DNA TGTGCCAGCAGCCAAGTAGGGGCAACCTACGAGCAGTACTTC.

This clonotype appeared many times. The V and J genes are TRBV9 and TRBJ2-2; D may match TRBD1 or TRBD2 (7 bases each). Germline CDR1 SGDLS, CDR2 YYNGEE. The CDR3 covers 18 residues. Trimming left V 0 bases short and J 0 bases short, with 15 bases between. CDR3 loop: CASSVARGGTANTGELFF. In nucleotides, the CDR3 is TGTGCCAGCAGCGTAGCTAGGGGGGGGACAGCGAACACCGGGGAGCTGTTTTTT.

This clonotype was recorded at least ten times. This chain joins TRBV28 and TRBJ2-2, with D possibly matching TRBD1 (5 bases). CDR1 is MDHEN, CDR2 SYDVKM, per germline. This CDR3 has 14 amino acids. With 6 bases removed from V and 0 bases from J, the gap between germline ends came to 8 bases. CDR3 sequence (DNA): TGTGCCAGCAGAACCAGGGCGAACACCGGGGAGCTGTTTTTT. Translation: CASRTRANTGELFF.

With respect to this clonotype: At one end the junction does not follow the germline gene, possibly because of a read error. The rearrangement links TRBV29-1 to TRBJ2-5; 8 bases are shared with TRBD1. The CDR3 has 16 residues. Germline CDR1 reads SQVTM; CDR2 reads ANQGSEA. The CDR3 region has the DNA TGCAGCGTTGATAGCAGCGACAGGGGATTGGGAGAGACTCAGTACTTC. Protein: CSVDSSDRGLGETQYF.

This clonotype was seen repeatedly, ten times or more. The chain uses TRBV2 and TRBJ1-1, with a weak D call TRBD1 (5 bases). CDR1 and CDR2 (germline): SNHLY, FYNNEI. The CDR3 extends over 14 amino acids. Trimming cost V 9 bases and J 1 base, with 15 bases left between them. CDR3 nucleotide sequence: TGTGCCAGTTCACTCGAGGGGACGAACACTGAAGCTTTCTTT. This translates into CASSLEGTNTEAFF.

The chain has TRBV11-2 and TRBJ2-4; D is unclear. V was pared by 7 bases and J by 0 bases, with 13 bases between. Germline-derived CDR1 and CDR2 are SGHAT and FQNNGV. CDR3 length equals 15 residues. CDR3 amino acids: CASTESPIAKNIQYF. As DNA, the CDR3 is TGTGCCAGCACGGAGAGCCCCATAGCCAAAAACATTCAGTACTTC.